The 22 T cell receptor beta chains reported below all come from one sample, sequenced in a study of blood T cell repertoires in COVID-19 (dated by TCRdb to about 2020). The method was the immunoSEQ multiplex PCR assay. TCRdb retrieved this table from immuneACCESS and kept in-frame rearrangements only. Not all clones are present; in checked studies, unresolved V genes account for under half, and no reason is known for the remainder. This sample comprises tens of thousands of clones, 80% to 95% of them detected only once. The ten largest clones capture around 2.3% of the sample. The sample consisted of peripheral blood. The receptors shown here come from a human donor with active COVID-19. The donor label of this sample is uncertain.

The chain links TRBV5-6 to TRBJ1-6; no definite D call. The CDR3 length is 13 residues. V lost 1 base and J lost 10, with 9 bases in between. Germline V gene lookup returns CDR1 SGHDT and CDR2 YYEEEE. CDR3 DNA sequence: TGTGCCAGCAGCTTGTCGGCAGGATCACCCCTCCACTTT. Its protein is CASSLSAGSPLHF.

The chain joins TRBV5-4 to TRBJ1-4, with D unresolved. This CDR3 has 15 amino acids. Germline V gene sequence: CDR1 SGHNT, CDR2 YYREEE (reference sequence). Trimming removed 0 bases at V and 8 bases at J, with 14 bases between. Here the CDR3 reads CASSLAGSNGEKLFF. DNA of the CDR3: TGTGCCAGCAGCTTGGCTGGGAGTAATGGGGAAAAACTGTTTTTT.

The chain uses TRBV6-5 and TRBJ2-7; the D is unclear. CDR1 and CDR2 (germline): MNHEY, SVGAGI. This CDR3 comprises 12 residues. Trimming took 5 bases from V and 3 from J, leaving 8 bases between them. In nucleotides, the CDR3 is TGTGCCAGCAGTCCTACCTACTACGAGCAGTACTTC. Residues: CASSPTYYEQYF.

V usage is TRBV28 and J usage is TRBJ1-2; a weak D match, TRBD1 (6 bases). The CDR3 covers 14 residues. V shed 3 bases and J shed 0 bases, with 8 bases lying between them. Germline V lookup: CDR1 MDHEN, CDR2 SYDVKM. The CDR3 is CASSLTGSNYGYTF. CDR3 coding DNA: TGTGCCAGCAGTTTGACAGGATCTAACTATGGCTACACCTTC.

The chain combines TRBV7-3 with TRBJ2-1; 8 bases line up with TRBD1. The germline V gene encodes CDR1 SGHTA and CDR2 FQGTGA. This CDR3 region has 14 residues. The junction had 9 bases not matched to a gene; V was cut back by 5 bases and J by 9 bases. This chain's CDR3 is CASSEVDRAGEQFF. In DNA form, the CDR3 reads TGTGCCAGCAGCGAGGTGGACAGGGCTGGTGAGCAGTTCTTC.

The genes are TRBV7-3 and TRBJ2-1, with 13 bases aligning to TRBD2. This CDR3 is built from 15 residues. J lost 8 bases, V lost 5 bases, and 6 bases had no gene match. The germline gives CDR1 SGHTA, CDR2 FQGTGA. The CDR3 nucleotides read TGTGCCAGCAGCCCCGGACTAGCGGGAGCTCATGAGCAGTTCTTC. Protein: CASSPGLAGAHEQFF. The full variable domain, completed using reference TRBV7-3 and TRBJ2-1, is GAGVSQTPSNKVTEKGKYVELRCDPISGHTALYWYRQSLGQGPEFLIYFQGTGAADDSGLPNDRFFAVRPEGSVSTLKIQRTERGDSAVYLCASSPGLAGAHEQFFGPGTRLTVL.

The V call is TRBV30, the J call TRBJ2-1, with TRBD1 identical over 8 bases. CDR3 length equals 15 residues. With V trimmed by 6 bases and J by 5 bases, 12 bases remained unmatched. Germline V lookup: CDR1 GTSNPN, CDR2 SVGIG (reference sequence). The CDR3, as DNA: TGTGCCTGCTGGAGGGCAGACAGGGGACACAATGAGCAGTTCTTC. Protein: CACWRADRGHNEQFF.

The chain links TRBV9 to TRBJ2-3; perhaps TRBD2 as D (5 bases). Trimming removed 4 bases at V and 6 bases at J, with 9 bases between. The CDR3 is 12 amino acids. Germline CDR1 reads SGDLS; CDR2 reads YYNGEE. CDR3 coding DNA: TGTGCCAGCAGCCCCAGCGGTGATACGCAGTATTTT. Translation: CASSPSGDTQYF. Looking up the rest from reference TRBV9 and TRBJ2-3 gives the full variable domain: DSGVTQTPKHLITATGQRVTLRCSPRSGDLSVYWYQQSLDQGLQFLIQYYNGEERAKGNILERFSAQQFPDLHSELNLSSLELGDSALYFCASSPSGDTQYFGPGTRLTVL.

The chain uses TRBV14 and TRBJ1-3, with D possibly being TRBD1 (5 bases). Trimming cost V 4 bases and J 3 bases, with 13 bases left between them. The CDR3 covers 15 residues. Germline assignment: CDR1 SGHDN and CDR2 FVKESK. CDR3 region: CASSLKAGGGNTIYF. The DNA of the CDR3 is TGTGCCAGCAGCCTCAAAGCGGGGGGTGGAAACACCATATATTTT.

This clone appeared once. The chain uses TRBV4-3 and TRBJ2-1; 7 positions agree with TRBD2. Germline V gene sequence: CDR1 LGHNA, CDR2 YSLEER. The J segment lost 7 bases and the V segment lost 3 bases, leaving 9 bases of the junction unmatched. CDR3 length: 15 residues. The CDR3 nucleotides read TGCGCCAGCAGCCAGAAGTTAGGGAGGGCGAATGAGCAGTTCTTC. Encoded protein: CASSQKLGRANEQFF.

The rearrangement links TRBV19 to TRBJ1-4, with D uncertain. Trimming took 4 bases from V and 0 from J, leaving 6 bases between them. The CDR3 contains 14 residues. CDR1 is LNHDA and CDR2 is SQIVND in the germline V gene (reference sequence). The CDR3 region has the DNA TGTGCCAGTAGTACCGTTTCAACTAATGAAAAACTGTTTTTT. Protein sequence: CASSTVSTNEKLFF.

The CDR3: CASSLLPGTGTGELFF. The CDR3, as DNA: TGTGCCAGTAGTCTCCTCCCCGGGACAGGTACCGGGGAGCTGTTTTTT. The chain links TRBV19 to TRBJ2-2, with 8 nucleotides matching TRBD1. The ends lost 5 bases at V and 5 bases at J; junction bases unmatched: 10. Germline loops: CDR1 LNHDA, CDR2 SQIVND (reference sequence). The length of the CDR3 is 16 residues.

The chain carries TRBV6-5 and TRBJ2-3; perhaps TRBD2 as D (6 bases). Germline loops: CDR1 MNHEY, CDR2 SVGAGI. The CDR3 loop spans 15 amino acids. V shed 0 bases and J shed 8 bases, with 15 bases lying between them. CDR3 amino acids: CASSYSAGTGVTQYF. CDR3 bases: TGTGCCAGCAGTTACTCGGCGGGGACTGGGGTTACGCAGTATTTT.

The chain combines TRBV15 with TRBJ2-5, with a possible D match to TRBD2 (6 bases). The length of the CDR3 is 15 residues. Germline CDR1 LNHNV, CDR2 YYDKDF (reference sequence). V shed 0 bases and J shed 5 bases, with 13 bases lying between them. The CDR3 DNA reads as TGTGCCACCAGCAGAGATTGGCTAGGAGGGGAGACCCAGTACTTC. Translating it yields CATSRDWLGGETQYF.

The chain combines TRBV4-2 with TRBJ2-5; TRBD1 agrees at 9 bases. The CDR3 runs 15 residues. Trimming at V came to 4 bases and at J to 1 base, leaving 4 bases not matched to a gene. The germline gives CDR1 LGHNA, CDR2 YNFKEQ. The CDR3 is CASSPQGAAQETQYF. The CDR3 nucleotides are TGTGCCAGCAGCCCACAGGGGGCTGCCCAAGAGACCCAGTACTTC.

The CDR3 loop reads CASSVEVRGNEQYF. The CDR3 DNA reads as TGTGCCAGCAGCGTAGAAGTCAGGGGGAACGAGCAGTACTTC. The chain joins TRBV9 to TRBJ2-7, with 7 bases matching TRBD1. The CDR3 sequence is 14 residues long. CDR1 SGDLS and CDR2 YYNGEE come from the germline V gene. V was clipped by 0 bases and J by 5 bases; unmatched bases: 5. The full variable domain, its missing parts supplied by reference TRBV9 and TRBJ2-7, is DSGVTQTPKHLITATGQRVTLRCSPRSGDLSVYWYQQSLDQGLQFLIQYYNGEERAKGNILERFSAQQFPDLHSELNLSSLELGDSALYFCASSVEVRGNEQYFGPGTRLTVT.

J is TRBJ2-7 and V is TRBV5-1, with a possible D match to TRBD2 (7 bases). The V end was cut by 1 base, the J end by 5 bases, with 10 bases between. The length of the CDR3 is 13 residues. Germline V gene lookup returns CDR1 SGHRS and CDR2 YFSETQ. CDR3 bases: TGCGCCAGCAGCTTGCAGGGGAGGGACGAGCAGTACTTC. This gives the protein CASSLQGRDEQYF.

The V gene is TRBV6-5, the J gene TRBJ2-3; the match to TRBD1 covers 7 bases. The CDR3 runs 15 residues. Germline trimming cut 6 bases from V and 4 bases from J; bases unmatched to any gene: 10. The germline V gene has CDR1 MNHEY and CDR2 SVGAGI. The CDR3 region is CASSLRTGASDTQYF. The CDR3, as DNA: TGTGCCAGCAGCCTACGGACAGGAGCTTCAGATACGCAGTATTTT.

The V gene is TRBV29-1, the J gene TRBJ1-2; D uncertain. V was trimmed by 0 bases and J by 3 bases, leaving 17 bases between them. The CDR3 has 16 amino acids. Per the germline V gene, CDR1 is SQVTM and CDR2 is ANQGSEA. The CDR3 spells CSVEDRPENSYYGYTF. The DNA of the CDR3 is TGCAGCGTTGAAGACCGTCCGGAAAACAGTTACTATGGCTACACCTTC.

The genes are TRBV7-9 and TRBJ2-7, with 8 bases that match TRBD1. Germline V CDR1 and CDR2: SEHNR, FQNEAQ (reference sequence). CDR3 length: 15 amino acids. After removal of 9 bases from V and 4 bases from J, the junction contained 14 bases not matched to a gene. For the CDR3, the DNA is TGTGCCAGTAAGCCCTGGGGACAGGCTGCTTACGAGCAGTACTTC. Residues: CASKPWGQAAYEQYF.

V usage is TRBV19 and J usage is TRBJ1-1; D uncertain. The length of the CDR3 is 15 residues. V gave up 5 bases and J gave up 0 bases, with 13 bases separating them. Germline V gives CDR1 LNHDA, CDR2 SQIVND (reference sequence). The CDR3 nucleotides are TGTGCCAGTAGTTTACGGGATCCCATGAACACTGAAGCTTTCTTT. Protein sequence: CASSLRDPMNTEAFF.

This clone is a singleton in its sample. This rearrangement joins TRBV9 to TRBJ2-7, with D maybe TRBD2 (6 bases). The CDR3 is 16 amino acids. Per germline, CDR1 SGDLS and CDR2 YYNGEE. V lost 0 bases to trimming and J lost 3 bases, with 16 bases between them. The CDR3 spells CASSVGGTFKVYEQYF. CDR3 bases: TGTGCCAGCAGCGTAGGGGGGACTTTTAAGGTCTACGAGCAGTACTTC. Supplemented by reference TRBV9 and TRBJ2-7, the full variable domain reads DSGVTQTPKHLITATGQRVTLRCSPRSGDLSVYWYQQSLDQGLQFLIQYYNGEERAKGNILERFSAQQFPDLHSELNLSSLELGDSALYFCASSVGGTFKVYEQYFGPGTRLTVT.